These 23 T cell receptor beta chains originate from one sample sequenced in a study of blood T cell repertoires in COVID-19. Sequenced by immunoSEQ multiplex PCR; TCRdb stores in-frame clones only, minus some. The table lists 250,000 to 300,000 clones, roughly 85% of them singletons. The sample comprised PBMCs or T cells enriched from blood (not recorded which). These receptors all come from a man aged 35 to 55 who had been exposed to COVID-19.

V gene TRBV20-1 combines with J gene TRBJ2-1; TRBD2 agrees at 7 bases. Germline assignment: CDR1 DFQATT and CDR2 SNEGSKA (reference sequence). Germline trimming cut 3 bases from V and 0 bases from J; bases unmatched to any gene: 2. This CDR3 region has 14 residues. This chain's CDR3 is CSASPGGSYNEQFF. For the CDR3, the DNA is TGCAGTGCTAGTCCGGGGGGCTCCTACAATGAGCAGTTCTTC.

In this sample, this clone turned up many times. CDR3: CASSQDSTTRTSPLHF. The DNA of the CDR3 is TGCGCCAGCAGCCAAGATAGCACGACCCGAACTTCACCCCTCCACTTT. The chain recombines TRBV4-1 with TRBJ1-6; D not resolved. V was cut by 0 bases and J by 9 bases, with 15 bases left in between. The CDR3 is 16 amino acids. Germline loops: CDR1 MGHRA, CDR2 YSYEKL.

The chain recombines TRBV5-4 with TRBJ2-3; D gene uncertain. The CDR3 covers 14 residues. Deletions cut 4 bases from V and 0 bases from J, with 9 bases between. CDR1 and CDR2 (germline): SGHNT, YYREEE (reference sequence). CDR3 in amino acids: CASSRQRSTDTQYF. The CDR3 nucleotides read TGTGCCAGCAGCCGCCAGCGAAGCACAGATACGCAGTATTTT.

The chain combines TRBV5-4 with TRBJ2-5; tentative D call: TRBD2 (5 bases). The CDR3 has 13 amino acids. Germline CDR1 is SGHNT and CDR2 is YYREEE (reference sequence). V lost 4 bases, J lost 3 bases, and 10 bases lay in between. DNA of the CDR3: TGTGCCAGCAGCGTCGTCGGGAAAGAGACCCAGTACTTC. Its translation is CASSVVGKETQYF.

The V gene is TRBV7-2, the J gene TRBJ1-5; the match to TRBD1 covers 7 bases. CDR1 is SGHTA and CDR2 is FQGNSA in the germline V gene. Germline trimming cut 7 bases from V and 4 bases from J; bases unmatched to any gene: 4. The CDR3 is 13 amino acids. The CDR3 spells CASTVQGNQPQHF. The CDR3 region has the DNA TGTGCCAGCACCGTACAGGGGAATCAGCCCCAGCATTTT.

This chain connects TRBV27 to TRBJ2-1; 12 nucleotides line up with TRBD2. V shed 4 bases, J shed 7 bases, and the junction held 5 bases outside the gene matches. CDR3 length equals 15 residues. Per the germline V gene, CDR1 is MNHEY and CDR2 is SMNVEV (reference sequence). The CDR3 protein is CASSSGLAGINEQFF. The CDR3 DNA follows: TGTGCCAGCAGTTCAGGACTAGCGGGAATTAATGAGCAGTTCTTC.

V is TRBV14 and J is TRBJ1-6; D possibly corresponds to TRBD1 (5 bases). Per germline, CDR1 SGHDN and CDR2 FVKESK. The V and J ends lost 7 bases and 9 bases respectively, with 19 bases between them. This CDR3 has 15 residues. CDR3 residues: CASIRDLRYGSPLHF. The CDR3 nucleotides read TGTGCCAGCATTAGGGACTTAAGGTATGGTTCACCCCTCCACTTT.

The rearrangement joins TRBV12-3 or TRBV12-4 to TRBJ2-2; D perhaps matches TRBD2 (6 bases). CDR3 length equals 13 residues. V lost 6 bases to trimming and J lost 6 bases, with 11 bases between them. CDR3: CASSRLVAGELFF. The CDR3 region has the DNA TGTGCCAGCAGCCGACTAGTAGCCGGGGAGCTGTTTTTT.

This sequence joins TRBV15 and TRBJ1-2, with D maybe TRBD1 (5 bases). The germline V and J ends were trimmed by 4 bases and 7 bases, with 13 bases remaining between them. CDR3 length: 13 amino acids. Germline assignment: CDR1 LNHNV and CDR2 YYDKDF (reference sequence). The CDR3 region is CATSTQGLSGYTF. The CDR3 nucleotides are TGTGCCACCAGCACCCAGGGCCTGAGTGGCTACACCTTC.

This chain joins TRBV9 and TRBJ1-1, with D perhaps TRBD1 (6 bases). Per the germline V gene, CDR1 is SGDLS and CDR2 is YYNGEE. V lost 4 bases and J 8 bases, leaving 24 bases between the germline ends. The CDR3 has 16 amino acids. The CDR3 loop is CASSPGVGGPLQEAFF. DNA for the CDR3: TGTGCCAGCAGCCCCGGAGTAGGGGGACCGCTTCAGGAAGCTTTCTTT.

The chain links TRBV4-2 to TRBJ2-7, with D possibly matching TRBD1 (5 bases). The ends were cut back, 3 bases at V and 7 bases at J, with 7 bases in the middle. Germline V gives CDR1 LGHNA, CDR2 YNFKEQ. This CDR3 region has 11 residues. The CDR3 DNA reads TGTGCCAGCAGCCAGAACAGGGAGCAGTACTTC. Encoded protein: CASSQNREQYF.

This clone was found a few times. The CDR3 spells CASSSDSGMNTGELFF. The CDR3 bases are TGTGCCAGCAGCTCGGATAGCGGGATGAACACCGGGGAGCTGTTTTTT. V and J are TRBV7-3 and TRBJ2-2; TRBD2 matches at 8 bases. Trimming at V came to 4 bases and at J to 1 base, leaving 5 bases not matched to a gene. The CDR3 runs 16 residues. Germline V gene lookup returns CDR1 SGHTA and CDR2 FQGTGA.

The count of this clone is one. The chain joins TRBV12-3 or TRBV12-4 to TRBJ1-2; 8 bases line up with TRBD1. The V and J ends lost 10 bases and 5 bases, in that order; junction bases with no gene match: 6. There are 12 residues in the CDR3. CDR3: CAIQGAPYGYTF. CDR3 sequence (DNA): TGTGCCATCCAGGGGGCTCCTTATGGCTACACCTTC.

This clone was observed a single time. The gene calls are TRBV9 and TRBJ2-1; D remains ambiguous. CDR1 and CDR2 from the germline V gene are SGDLS and YYNGEE. V was clipped by 4 bases and J by 6 bases, with 14 bases between them. The CDR3 has 14 residues. CDR3 residues: CASSYKPGGNEQFF. CDR3 coding DNA: TGTGCCAGCAGCTATAAACCGGGTGGCAATGAGCAGTTCTTC.

The V call is TRBV7-3, the J call TRBJ2-2; D might be TRBD1 (6 bases). The germline gives CDR1 SGHTA, CDR2 FQGTGA. V lost 2 bases to trimming and J lost 4 bases, with 14 bases between them. The CDR3 has 16 amino acids. In DNA form, the CDR3 reads TGTGCCAGCAGCTTATACGCAGGGGAGACCACCGGGGAGCTGTTTTTT. Translated, it gives CASSLYAGETTGELFF.

This clone was seen a handful of times. The chain carries TRBV11-2 and TRBJ1-3, with D possibly matching TRBD1 (6 bases). CDR1 and CDR2 (germline): SGHAT, FQNNGV. The CDR3 contains 14 residues. The V gene lost 5 bases and the J gene lost 4 bases, with 12 bases spanning the gap. The CDR3 DNA follows: TGTGCCAGCAGCCTCGACAGGTCGGGAAACACCATATATTTT. This translates into CASSLDRSGNTIYF.

The CDR3 coding sequence is TGCAGTGCTAGTCGGGGAAGCTCCTATAATTCACCCCTCCACTTT. Translation: CSASRGSSYNSPLHF. The rearrangement joins TRBV20-1 to TRBJ1-6, with D unresolved. The CDR3 length is 15 residues. The V and J ends lost 3 bases and 0 bases respectively, with 9 bases between them. Germline V lookup: CDR1 DFQATT, CDR2 SNEGSKA (reference sequence).

The J gene is TRBJ1-1, the V gene TRBV15, with D hard to call. V was clipped by 0 bases and J by 4 bases, with 9 bases between them. This CDR3 contains 14 residues. Germline CDR1 LNHNV, CDR2 YYDKDF (reference sequence). CDR3 residues: CATSRDLAGTEAFF. CDR3 DNA: TGTGCCACCAGCAGAGATTTGGCAGGCACTGAAGCTTTCTTT.

The CDR3 sequence: CASSPGGASRTNEQFF. The CDR3, as DNA: TGTGCCAGCTCACCGGGCGGGGCTAGCCGAACCAATGAGCAGTTCTTC. V is TRBV18 and J is TRBJ2-1, with a weak D call TRBD2 (6 bases). The CDR3 consists of 16 residues. CDR1 KGHSH and CDR2 LQKENI come from the germline V gene. V gave up 3 bases and J gave up 6 bases, with 18 bases separating them.

This clone was found a few times. The chain links TRBV7-9 to TRBJ1-1, with D perhaps TRBD1 (6 bases). The CDR3 is 13 amino acids. V was cut by 1 base and J by 11 bases, with 14 bases left in between. CDR1 is SEHNR, CDR2 FQNEAQ, per germline (reference sequence). As DNA, the CDR3 is TGTGCCAGCAGCTTAGGGGTGAAGGGGGTCGCTTTCTTT. Translation: CASSLGVKGVAFF.

The CDR3 DNA is TGTGCCAGCAGATTGGGGTTCGCGGGAGACGGGTACAATGAGCAGTTCTTC. It encodes CASRLGFAGDGYNEQFF. The chain links TRBV11-2 to TRBJ2-1, with 7 bases identical to TRBD2. In germline, CDR1 is SGHAT, CDR2 FQNNGV. CDR3 length equals 17 residues. Trimming took 6 bases from V and 4 from J; bases not matched to a gene: 15. The full variable domain, its missing parts supplied by reference TRBV11-2 and TRBJ2-1, is EAGVAQSPRYKIIEKRQSVAFWCNPISGHATLYWYQQILGQGPKLLIQFQNNGVVDDSQLPKDRFSAERLKGVDSTLKIQPAKLEDSAVYLCASRLGFAGDGYNEQFFGPGTRLTVL.

J is TRBJ2-7 and V is TRBV11-1, with D tentatively TRBD2 (6 bases). The CDR3 sequence is 14 residues long. V was cut by 10 bases and J by 2 bases, with 18 bases left in between. CDR1 and CDR2 from the germline V gene are SGHAT and FQDESV (reference sequence). In nucleotides, the CDR3 is TGTGCCATCGGCGGGACCCGAAATCCCTACGAGCAGTACTTC. Residues: CAIGGTRNPYEQYF.

V usage is TRBV9 and J usage is TRBJ2-7; D is undetermined. Per the germline V gene, CDR1 is SGDLS and CDR2 is YYNGEE. The CDR3 has 14 residues. The ends were cut back, 0 bases at V and 5 bases at J, with 12 bases in the middle. CDR3 sequence reads: CASSVGSGENEQYF. The CDR3 coding sequence is TGTGCCAGCAGCGTAGGGAGTGGAGAAAACGAGCAGTACTTC.